One and the same sample provided the 16 T cell receptor beta chains below, sequenced in a study of T cell repertoires in cytomegalovirus infection. These receptors' antigens are unknown. MiXCR was run by TCRdb on the reads, yielding one entry per CDR3 protein. This table has fewer than 900,000 distinct CDR3 sequences, 25% to 30% appearing once. The source was cultured CD8+ T cells from PBMCs, collected from culture after CMV antigen stimulation. The receptors were sampled from a human donor in good health (CMV status not recorded). Some clones in this sample may be carry-over from other donors' samples.

This chain links TRBV6-6 with TRBJ2-7, with 10 bases identical to TRBD2. V gave up 0 bases and J gave up 4 bases; unmatched junction bases: 12. The CDR3 extends over 18 amino acids. Germline loops: CDR1 MNHNY, CDR2 SVGAGI (reference sequence). The CDR3 region has the DNA TGTGCCAGCAGTTACTCGAAATCCCATAGCGGGGGGTGGTACGAGCAGTACGTC. This sequence encodes CASSYSKSHSGGWYEQYV.

V is TRBV7-4 and J is TRBJ2-1; maybe TRBD1 (6 bases). The CDR3 is 16 residues long. Trimming left V 1 base short and J 0 bases short, with 10 bases between. CDR1 is SGHVT and CDR2 is SQSDAQ in the germline V gene. CDR3 protein: CASSLVAGVSYNEQFF. The CDR3, as DNA: TGTGCCAGCAGCTTAGTAGCAGGGGTCTCCTACAATGAGCAGTTCTTC.

At least ten counts were recorded for this clonotype. This sequence joins TRBV7-6 and TRBJ2-2; D is perhaps TRBD1 (5 bases). The V gene's germline CDR1 is SGHVS and CDR2 FNYEAQ. Trimming left V 2 bases short and J 5 bases short, with 12 bases between. This CDR3 spans 15 amino acids. The CDR3 sequence is CASSLFSGRTGELFF. In DNA, the CDR3 is TGTGCCAGCAGCTTATTTTCAGGGCGAACCGGGGAGCTGTTTTTT.

This chain joins TRBV28 and TRBJ2-5, with TRBD2 matching 9 bases. Per the germline V gene, CDR1 is MDHEN and CDR2 is SYDVKM. The trim removed 3 bases at V and 2 bases at J, leaving 7 bases unmatched. The CDR3 loop spans 16 amino acids. In DNA, the CDR3 is TGTGCCAGCAGTTTGGGTAGCGGGGGACCACAAGAGACCCAGTACTTC. Its protein is CASSLGSGGPQETQYF.

This clonotype was observed many times. The chain uses TRBV28 and TRBJ2-7, with D unresolved. CDR3 length equals 12 residues. The germline V gene encodes CDR1 MDHEN and CDR2 SYDVKM. With 5 bases removed from V and 2 bases from J, the gap between germline ends came to 7 bases. The CDR3 coding sequence is TGTGCCAGCAGTAGTGGACCCTACGAGCAGTACGTC. Protein: CASSSGPYEQYV.

This clonotype was observed a few times. The chain recombines TRBV19 with TRBJ2-5; D perhaps matches TRBD1 (6 bases). Trimming shortened V by 4 bases and J by 1 base, and 10 bases separated the two germline ends. Germline V CDR1 and CDR2: LNHDA, SQIVND (reference sequence). The CDR3 is 14 residues long. CDR3 DNA sequence: TGTGCCAGTAGTACCCGGACAGTCCAAGAGACCCAGTACTTC. As protein: CASSTRTVQETQYF.

This clonotype showed up just a few times. This chain joins TRBV7-2 and TRBJ1-1, with a possible D match to TRBD1 (5 bases). Germline CDR1 reads SGHTA; CDR2 reads FQGNSA. The CDR3 length is 15 residues. Trimming shortened V by 5 bases and J by 3 bases, and 16 bases separated the two germline ends. CDR3 in amino acids: CASSPRRGRDTEAFF. The CDR3 DNA follows: TGTGCCAGCAGCCCCCGTAGGGGTAGAGACACTGAAGCTTTCTTT.

The V and J genes are TRBV6-5 and TRBJ2-2, with TRBD1 matching 7 bases. Losses at the gene ends were 0 bases for V and 6 bases for J; bases not matched to a gene: 4. CDR1 and CDR2 (germline): MNHEY, SVGAGI. The CDR3 consists of 15 residues. The CDR3: CASSYSRGGPGELFF. CDR3 nucleotide sequence: TGTGCCAGCAGTTACTCGAGAGGGGGCCCCGGGGAGCTGTTTTTT.

This clonotype was observed once. A much larger clone differs from this one at a single base, so this may be a read error. This chain links TRBV7-6 with TRBJ2-2; D not resolved. From germline, CDR1 is SGHVS and CDR2 FNYEAQ. The CDR3 is 14 residues long. Trimming cost V 2 bases and J 7 bases, with 11 bases left between them. The CDR3 DNA follows: TGTGCCAGCAGCTTATCCGGGTCAGACGGGGAGCTGTTTTTT. It codes for CASSLSGSDGELFF.

V usage is TRBV6-6 and J usage is TRBJ1-1; D perhaps matches TRBD1 (5 bases). The CDR3 covers 14 residues. Per the germline V gene, CDR1 is MNHNY and CDR2 is SVGAGI (reference sequence). Trimming stripped 5 bases from V and 5 bases from J, with 15 bases between. CDR3 region: CASSPLAGGTEAFF. For the CDR3, the DNA is TGTGCCAGCAGTCCCTTGGCGGGGGGGACTGAAGCTTTCTTT.

In its sample, this clonotype was seen a few times. The rearrangement joins TRBV7-2 to TRBJ2-7; D unclear. The V gene's germline CDR1 is SGHTA and CDR2 FQGNSA. V was trimmed by 1 base and J by 5 bases, leaving 12 bases between them. The CDR3 sequence is 14 residues long. The CDR3 here is CASSLGLGIDEQYV. The CDR3 coding sequence is TGTGCCAGCAGCTTAGGTCTGGGTATCGACGAGCAGTACGTC.

This clonotype was found a few times. This chain uses TRBV24-1 with TRBJ2-1, with 10 bases that match TRBD1. CDR1 is KGHDR and CDR2 is SFDVKD in the germline V gene. The trim removed 5 bases at V and 4 bases at J, leaving 4 bases unmatched. The length of the CDR3 is 15 residues. CDR3 region: CATSARQGAYNEQFF. The DNA for the CDR3 is TGTGCCACCAGTGCCAGACAGGGGGCTTACAATGAGCAGTTCTTC.

The table lists this clonotype with many counts. The V gene is TRBV6-5, the J gene TRBJ1-1, with TRBD1 matching over 7 bases. J gave up 5 bases and V 6 bases, and 3 bases lay outside the gene matches. Germline lookup yields CDR1 MNHEY and CDR2 SVGAGI. The CDR3 loop spans 12 amino acids. The DNA for the CDR3 is TGTGCCAGCAGACCCAGGGGGACTGAAGCTTTCTTT. This gives the protein CASRPRGTEAFF.

The chain recombines TRBV3-1 with TRBJ1-2; unclear D gene. This CDR3 has 13 amino acids. The germline V gene has CDR1 LGHDT and CDR2 YNNKEL (reference sequence). V was shortened by 4 bases and J by 5 bases, with 11 bases between the two germline ends. In nucleotides, the CDR3 is TGTGCCAGCAGCCCACTTACCACTTATGGCTACACCTTC. Residues: CASSPLTTYGYTF. The entire variable domain, with the rest obtained from reference TRBV3-1 and TRBJ1-2, is as follows: DTAVSQTPKYLVTQMGNDKSIKCEQNLGHDTMYWYKQDSKKFLKIMFSYNNKELIINETVPNRFSPKSPDKAHLNLHINSLELGDSAVYFCASSPLTTYGYTFGSGTRLTVV.

The chain has TRBV11-2 and TRBJ2-2; 9 bases agree with TRBD1. V was pared by 4 bases and J by 9 bases, with 9 bases of the junction left unmatched. Germline assignment: CDR1 SGHAT and CDR2 FQNNGV. The CDR3 covers 15 residues. For the CDR3, the DNA is TGTGCCAGCAGCTCCCCGGGACAGGGCGGCCGGGAGCTGTTTTTT. Residues: CASSSPGQGGRELFF.

This clonotype showed up just a few times. The chain joins TRBV20-1 to TRBJ2-3; D may be TRBD2 (5 bases). CDR1 and CDR2 from the germline V gene are DFQATT and SNEGSKA (reference sequence). CDR3 length equals 18 residues. Deletions cut 5 bases from V and 10 bases from J, with 34 bases between. CDR3 in DNA: TGCAGTGCTCCGCACAAGGGCGCCGTTGACTCGGGAAGACGGGCGCAGTATTTT. Amino acid sequence: CSAPHKGAVDSGRRAQYF.